The rows below give T cell receptor beta chains drawn from one sample of a study of control samples from healthy donors and cancer patients. Only in-frame clones appear in the TCRdb table, and some are missing; sequencing was by immunoSEQ multiplex PCR. The sample yields about 130,000 clones, around 90% seen once. Material: blood. The receptors were sampled from a man younger than 35 in good health. Each CDR3 is given with its conserved first and last residue. The order of the fields is CDR3 protein, CDR3 DNA, J gene, CDR3 length, clone size, D gene, V gene. D genes are given only for firm matches. Where a row states a size, it is once, few, many or the class of an expanded clone; other rows omit it.

CASVGTANTGELFF TGTGCCAGCGTTGGGACAGCGAACACCGGGGAGCTGTTTTTT TRBJ2-2 14 - TRBD1 TRBV3-1/TRBV3-2
CASSPGLVDASYNEQFF TGTGCCAGCAGTCCCGGGCTAGTTGATGCCTCCTACAATGAGCAGTTCTTC TRBJ2-1 17 - - TRBV28
CASSASGQLNQPQHF TGTGCCAGCAGCGCCTCGGGACAGTTAAATCAGCCCCAGCATTTT TRBJ1-5 15 - TRBD1 TRBV2
CASSQAGQGGNTIYF TGCGCCAGCAGCCAGGCCGGACAGGGCGGAAACACCATATATTTT TRBJ1-3 15 few TRBD1 TRBV4-1
CAWSVSPHTGELFF TGTGCCTGGAGTGTCTCTCCGCACACCGGGGAGCTGTTTTTT TRBJ2-2 14 - - TRBV30
CASSFSAGGYTDTQYF TGTGCCAGCAGTTTTTCGGCGGGGGGCTACACAGATACGCAGTATTTT TRBJ2-3 16 - TRBD2 TRBV28
CASSLGGDQPQHF TGTGCCAGCAGCTTGGGGGGGGATCAGCCCCAGCATTTT TRBJ1-5 13 - - TRBV11-3
CASSPGGPSNQPQHF TGTGCCAGCAGTCCCGGGGGCCCATCCAATCAGCCCCAGCATTTT TRBJ1-5 15 - - TRBV6-5
CASSVSGRAEQFF TGTGCCAGCAGCGTTAGCGGGAGGGCCGAGCAGTTCTTC TRBJ2-1 13 - TRBD2 TRBV9
CASSPAARNEQFF TGTGCCAGCAGTCCCGCAGCCAGGAATGAGCAGTTCTTC TRBJ2-1 13 - - TRBV12-3/TRBV12-4
CSVEDRYNEQFF TGCAGCGTGGAAGACAGGTACAATGAGCAGTTCTTC TRBJ2-1 12 - - TRBV29-1
CASSDSQPQHF TGTGCCAGCAGTGACTCTCAGCCCCAGCATTTT TRBJ1-5 11 - - TRBV6-4
CASSPGYSNQPQHF TGTGCCAGCAGCCCCGGTTATAGCAATCAGCCCCAGCATTTT TRBJ1-5 14 few - TRBV7-9
CASQPLGAGQETQYF TGTGCCAGCCAACCCTTAGGGGCAGGGCAAGAGACCCAGTACTTC TRBJ2-5 15 few - TRBV19
CASSFSGVAKNIQYF TGTGCCAGCAGTTTTTCAGGCGTAGCCAAAAACATTCAGTACTTC TRBJ2-4 15 - - TRBV28
CASSDRQDMNTEAFF TGTGCCAGCAGCGACCGACAGGACATGAACACTGAAGCTTTCTTT TRBJ1-1 15 - - TRBV11-2
CASSPRDLEGNEKLFF TGTGCCAGCTCACCACGGGACCTGGAAGGAAATGAAAAACTGTTTTTT TRBJ1-4 16 - - TRBV18
CASSPDRGTEAFF TGTGCCAGCAGCCCCGATCGGGGAACTGAAGCTTTCTTT TRBJ1-1 13 once - TRBV13
CASSQNQGLAGVDTQYF TGTGCCAGCAGCCAAAATCAGGGGTTAGCGGGGGTAGATACGCAGTATTTT TRBJ2-3 17 - TRBD2 TRBV3-1/TRBV3-2
CAWSGGRNYNEQFF TGTGCCTGGAGTGGGGGCAGGAATTACAATGAGCAGTTCTTC TRBJ2-1 14 - - TRBV30
CASSQELAQAGANVLTF TGTGCCAGCAGCCAAGAACTAGCTCAGGCCGGGGCCAACGTCCTGACTTTC TRBJ2-6 17 - - TRBV4-2
CASSPPDNVYEQYF TGCGCCAGCAGCCCCCCAGACAATGTCTACGAGCAGTACTTC TRBJ2-7 14 - - TRBV5-1
CATSAGGIFSGNTIYF TGTGCCACCAGTGCCGGCGGGATCTTCTCTGGAAACACCATATATTTT TRBJ1-3 16 - - TRBV24-1
CASSMGWGKSGYSNQPQHF TGTGCCAGTAGTATGGGGTGGGGTAAAAGTGGGTATAGCAATCAGCCCCAGCATTTT TRBJ1-5 19 - - TRBV19
CAWSLQGYTEAFF TGTGCCTGGAGTCTACAGGGGTATACTGAAGCTTTCTTT TRBJ1-1 13 - TRBD1 TRBV30
CASSLPGETADGYTF TGTGCCAGCAGCCTCCCGGGCGAGACAGCAGATGGCTACACCTTC TRBJ1-2 15 - - TRBV3-1/TRBV3-2
CASGYTLNTEAFF TGTGCTAGTGGCTACACCCTGAACACTGAAGCTTTCTTT TRBJ1-1 13 - - TRBV12-5
CAWSVPPVYEQYF TGTGCCTGGAGTGTACCCCCCGTATACGAGCAGTACTTC TRBJ2-7 13 - - TRBV30
CASSEPGTGNEAFF TGTGCCAGCAGTGAGCCCGGGACAGGGAATGAAGCTTTCTTT TRBJ1-1 14 - TRBD1 TRBV25-1
CASSPQFYETQYF TGTGCCAGCAGTCCCCAGTTCTACGAGACCCAGTACTTC TRBJ2-5 13 - - TRBV28
CASSQEEDYSYNEQFF TGCGCCAGCAGCCAAGAGGAGGACTACTCCTACAATGAGCAGTTCTTC TRBJ2-1 16 - - TRBV4-1
CASSFRTRPGETQYF TGTGCCAGCAGCTTCAGGACTAGGCCGGGAGAGACCCAGTACTTC TRBJ2-5 15 once TRBD2 TRBV11-2
CASSLQVNTEAFF TGTGCCAGCAGTCTTCAGGTTAACACTGAAGCTTTCTTT TRBJ1-1 13 - - TRBV27
CASSPTGTGNTGELFF TGTGCCAGCAGCCCGACCGGGACAGGGAACACCGGGGAGCTGTTTTTT TRBJ2-2 16 - TRBD1 TRBV7-3
CASSSPGGPPDTQYF TGTGCCAGTAGTTCCCCCGGGGGGCCCCCAGATACGCAGTATTTT TRBJ2-3 15 - - TRBV19
CASSLGSGQWGEQFF TGTGCCAGCAGCTTAGGCAGCGGGCAATGGGGTGAGCAGTTCTTC TRBJ2-1 15 - - TRBV13
CASSPGLAGGQETQYF TGTGCCAGCAGCCCCGGACTAGCGGGAGGGCAAGAGACCCAGTACTTC TRBJ2-5 16 - TRBD2 TRBV7-3
CASSFSLTGLNTEAFF TGTGCCAGCAGTTTTAGTCTGACAGGGCTGAACACTGAAGCTTTCTTT TRBJ1-1 16 - TRBD1 TRBV6-2/TRBV6-3
CASSLDEGAGFIQYF TGCGCCAGCAGCTTGGATGAGGGGGCTGGTTTCATTCAGTACTTC TRBJ2-4 15 - TRBD1 TRBV5-1
CASSYAGYGEQFF TGTGCCAGCAGTTATGCCGGGTATGGTGAGCAGTTCTTC TRBJ2-1 13 - - TRBV6-2/TRBV6-3
CASSVQSGDGTDTQYF TGTGCCAGCAGCGTCCAGAGCGGGGATGGCACAGATACGCAGTATTTT TRBJ2-3 16 - TRBD2 TRBV9
CASRGPQNTEAFF TGTGCCAGTAGGGGACCGCAGAACACTGAAGCTTTCTTT TRBJ1-1 13 - - TRBV19
CASSRGELPGTQYF TGTGCCAGCAGCCGGGGGGAACTGCCGGGGACCCAGTACTTC TRBJ2-5 14 - TRBD2 TRBV13